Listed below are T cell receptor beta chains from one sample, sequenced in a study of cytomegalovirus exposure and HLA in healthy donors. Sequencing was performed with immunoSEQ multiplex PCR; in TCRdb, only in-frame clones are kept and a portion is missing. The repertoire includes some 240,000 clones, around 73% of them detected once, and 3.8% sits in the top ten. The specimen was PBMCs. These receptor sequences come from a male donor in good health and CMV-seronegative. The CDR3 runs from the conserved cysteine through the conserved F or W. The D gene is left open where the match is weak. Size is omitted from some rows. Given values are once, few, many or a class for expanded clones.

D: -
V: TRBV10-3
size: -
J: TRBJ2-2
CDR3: CAISSRMEAGELFF
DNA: TGTGCCATCAGTTCCCGTATGGAGGCCGGGGAGCTGTTTTTT

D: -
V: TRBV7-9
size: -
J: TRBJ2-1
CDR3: CASSLIRGWKNNEQFF
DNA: TGTGCCAGCAGCTTAATCAGGGGCTGGAAAAACAATGAGCAGTTCTTC

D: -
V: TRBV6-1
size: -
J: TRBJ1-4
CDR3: CASSPQGGPAEKLFF
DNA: TGTGCCAGCAGTCCTCAGGGCGGACCTGCGGAAAAACTGTTTTTT

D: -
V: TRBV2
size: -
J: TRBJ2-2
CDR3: CASFGNTGELFF
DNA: TGTGCCAGCTTCGGGAACACCGGGGAGCTGTTTTTT

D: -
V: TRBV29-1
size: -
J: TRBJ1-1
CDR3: CSVDWGRIEAFF
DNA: TGCAGCGTTGATTGGGGGAGGATTGAAGCTTTCTTT

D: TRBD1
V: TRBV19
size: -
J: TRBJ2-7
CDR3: CASSANTGAHYEQYF
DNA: TGTGCCAGTAGTGCTAACACAGGGGCCCACTACGAGCAGTACTTC

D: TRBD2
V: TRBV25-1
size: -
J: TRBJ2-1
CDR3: CASSEKGLAGVYNEQFF
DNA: TGTGCCAGCAGTGAAAAGGGACTAGCGGGAGTCTACAATGAGCAGTTCTTC

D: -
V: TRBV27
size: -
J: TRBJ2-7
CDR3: CASRPRLAYTYEQYF
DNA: TGTGCCAGCAGACCGAGGTTAGCGTACACGTACGAGCAGTACTTC

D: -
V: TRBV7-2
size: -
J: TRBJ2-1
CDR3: CASSLGLMGNEQFF
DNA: TGTGCCAGCAGCTTGGGACTCATGGGTAATGAGCAGTTCTTC

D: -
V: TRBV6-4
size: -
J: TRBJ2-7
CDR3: CASSDNPGVALYEQYF
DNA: TGTGCCAGCAGTGACAACCCCGGCGTAGCCCTCTACGAGCAGTACTTC

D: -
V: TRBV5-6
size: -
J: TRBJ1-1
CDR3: CASSFRERIGTEAFF
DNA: TGTGCCAGCAGCTTTAGGGAGCGAATCGGCACTGAAGCTTTCTTT

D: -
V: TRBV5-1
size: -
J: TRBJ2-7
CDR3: CASSGSSYEQYF
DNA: TGCGCCAGCAGCGGGAGCTCCTACGAGCAGTACTTC

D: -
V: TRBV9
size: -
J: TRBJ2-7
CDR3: CASSPPRFPYEQYF
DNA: TGTGCCAGCAGCCCCCCCCGGTTCCCCTACGAGCAGTACTTC

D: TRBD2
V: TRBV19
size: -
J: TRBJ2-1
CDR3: CASSITSGSVEQFF
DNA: TGTGCCAGTAGTATAACTAGCGGGAGTGTTGAGCAGTTCTTC

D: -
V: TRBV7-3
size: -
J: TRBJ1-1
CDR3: CASSLTLFAEAFF
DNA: TGTGCCAGCAGCTTAACGTTATTCGCTGAAGCTTTCTTT

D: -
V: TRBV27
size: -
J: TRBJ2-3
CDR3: CASSLLQGPDTQYF
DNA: TGTGCCAGCAGTTTGTTACAGGGCCCAGATACGCAGTATTTT

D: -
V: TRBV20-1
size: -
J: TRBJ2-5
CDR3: CSARRETQYF
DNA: TGCAGTGCTAGACGGGAGACCCAGTACTTC

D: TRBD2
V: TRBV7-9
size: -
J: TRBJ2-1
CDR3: CASSPRLGTSGYNEQFF
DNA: TGTGCCAGCAGCCCCCGTCTCGGGACTAGCGGTTACAATGAGCAGTTCTTC

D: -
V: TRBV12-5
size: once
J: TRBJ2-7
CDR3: CASAADISPTEQYF
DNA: TGTGCTAGTGCCGCCGACATCTCGCCGACCGAGCAGTACTTC

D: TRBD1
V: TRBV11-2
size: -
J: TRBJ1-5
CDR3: CASSLGQGRYQPQHF
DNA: TGTGCCAGCAGCTTAGGACAGGGGAGATATCAGCCCCAGCATTTT

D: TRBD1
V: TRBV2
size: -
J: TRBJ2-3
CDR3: CASSIDRGSTDTQYF
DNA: TGTGCCAGCAGTATAGACAGGGGTAGCACAGATACGCAGTATTTT

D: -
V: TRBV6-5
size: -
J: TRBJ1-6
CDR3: CASSRQSSYNSPLHF
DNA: TGTGCCAGCAGTAGACAGAGCTCCTATAATTCACCCCTCCACTTT

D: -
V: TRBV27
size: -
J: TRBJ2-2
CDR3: CASSLSGVPNTGELLF
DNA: TGTGCCAGCAGTTTGTCAGGGGTCCCGAACACCGGGGAGCTGCTTTTT

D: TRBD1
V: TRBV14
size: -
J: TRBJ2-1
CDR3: CASSQDLGQGVKFF
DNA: TGTGCCAGCAGCCAAGATCTTGGCCAGGGGGTTAAGTTCTTC

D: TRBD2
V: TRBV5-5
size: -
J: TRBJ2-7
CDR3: CASSLASGSYEQYF
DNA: TGTGCCAGCAGCTTGGCTAGCGGCTCCTACGAGCAGTACTTC

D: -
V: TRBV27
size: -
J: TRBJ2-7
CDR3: CASSLFGRTYEQYF
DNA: TGTGCCAGCAGTTTGTTCGGGAGAACCTACGAGCAGTACTTC

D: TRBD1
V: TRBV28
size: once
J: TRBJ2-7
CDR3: CAGSRQGATVPTYEQYF
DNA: TGTGCCGGGTCGAGACAGGGGGCGACGGTCCCAACCTACGAGCAGTACTTC

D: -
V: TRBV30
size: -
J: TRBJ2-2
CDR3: CAWRGGQPTGELFF
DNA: TGTGCCTGGAGAGGCGGACAGCCCACCGGGGAGCTGTTTTTT

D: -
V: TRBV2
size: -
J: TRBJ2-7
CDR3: CASRVETLSYEQYF
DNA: TGTGCCAGCAGAGTCGAGACACTCTCCTACGAGCAGTACTTC

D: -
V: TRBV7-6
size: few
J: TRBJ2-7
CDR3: CASSLQGDEQYF
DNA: TGTGCCAGCAGCTTACAGGGTGACGAGCAGTACTTC

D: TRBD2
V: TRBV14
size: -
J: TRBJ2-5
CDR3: CASSQDGPSGGGPPRYETQYF
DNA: TGTGCCAGCAGCCAAGATGGCCCCAGCGGGGGAGGACCGCCGAGATATGAGACCCAGTACTTC

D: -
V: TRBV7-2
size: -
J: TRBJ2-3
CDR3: CASSLGLSTDTQYF
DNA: TGTGCCAGCAGCCTGGGACTTAGCACAGATACGCAGTATTTT

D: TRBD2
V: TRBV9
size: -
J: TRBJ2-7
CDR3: CASSVTSGRNYEQYF
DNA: TGTGCCAGCAGCGTTACTAGCGGGAGAAATTACGAGCAGTACTTC

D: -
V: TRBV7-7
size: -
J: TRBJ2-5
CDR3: CASSPLNRDFREETQYF
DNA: TGTGCTAGCAGCCCTCTAAACCGGGACTTTAGAGAAGAGACCCAGTACTTC

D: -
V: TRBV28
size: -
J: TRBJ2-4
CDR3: CASSLRTVTGIQYF
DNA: TGTGCCAGCAGTCTAAGGACCGTTACAGGCATTCAGTACTTC

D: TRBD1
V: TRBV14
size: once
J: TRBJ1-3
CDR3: CASSPNRGIRGNTIYF
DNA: TGTGCCAGCAGCCCCAACAGGGGTATCCGCGGAAACACCATATATTTT

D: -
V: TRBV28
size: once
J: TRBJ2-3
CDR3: CASSLEVGVAVF
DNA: TGTGCCAGCAGTTTAGAGGTCGGGGTCGCGGTATTT